The clone carrying this TCR beta chain was counted only a few times. Its antigen is unidentified. The data originate from a study of cytomegalovirus exposure and HLA in healthy donors. About the study: Later analysis reported that the 130 or so validation repertoires shared the platform of the approximately 670 first-cohort repertoires. Study results and caveats: Researchers counted 164 TCR beta chains as cytomegalovirus-associated. Reports showed the classifier diagnosing cytomegalovirus status with high specificity and sensitivity.

V lost 3 bases, J lost 8 bases, and 4 bases stayed unmatched. Looked up from germline, CDR1 is SGHTA and CDR2 is FQGNSA. CDR3 size: 14 residues. Assay used: immunoSEQ multiplex PCR; TCRdb lists only in-frame clones, some missing. Of 150,000 or so clones in the sample, roughly nine tenths were seen once. It was the approximately 120-subject validation cohort, separate from the roughly 700-subject first cohort, to which the donors belonged. V gene TRBV7-2 combines with J gene TRBJ2-1, with 10 bases matching TRBD2. The sample was PBMCs. This clonotype was obtained from a woman in her late teens or twenties in good health and CMV-seropositive. CDR3 loop: CASSFYLAGDEQFF. The CDR3 DNA reads as TGTGCCAGCAGCTTCTACCTAGCGGGAGATGAGCAGTTCTTC.